One and the same sample provided the 28 T cell receptor beta chains below, sequenced in a study of T cell clonotyping in hematopoietic cell transplantation. Measured with immunoSEQ multiplex PCR; TCRdb has only the in-frame clones, and not every one. This table holds approximately 7,000 clones, 85% to 90% found once. The input for sequencing was PBMCs, taken 100 days after allogeneic stem cell transplant. The receptors were gathered from a male patient in his fifties or sixties who had an allogeneic stem cell transplant from a related donor, so the T cells may come from the graft donor. Some clones in this sample may be carry-over from other donors' samples.

The sample holds one count of this clone. J is TRBJ1-6 and V is TRBV30, with D possibly TRBD1 on 6 matching bases. The CDR3 totals 14 residues. Trimming removed 8 bases from V and 9 bases from J, with 20 bases in between. Germline-derived CDR1 and CDR2 are GTSNPN and SVGIG (reference sequence). CDR3 amino acids: CAQRTAGEASPLHF. For the CDR3, the DNA is TGTGCCCAGAGGACTGCAGGGGAGGCTTCACCCCTCCACTTT. Together with reference TRBV30 and TRBJ1-6, the CDR3 gives the full variable domain: SQTIHQWPATLVQPVGSPLSLECTVEGTSNPNLYWYRQAAGRGLQLLFYSVGIGQISSEVPQNLSASRPQDRQFILSSKKLLLSDSGFYLCAQRTAGEASPLHFGNGTRLTVT.

The V gene is TRBV30, the J gene TRBJ2-5; TRBD1 agrees at 9 bases. Trimming cost V 4 bases and J 6 bases; bases outside gene matches: 12. The germline gives CDR1 GTSNPN, CDR2 SVGIG (reference sequence). The CDR3 has 15 amino acids. DNA for the CDR3: TGTGCCTGGAATACCTTCGGACAGGGGTGGCAGACCCAGTACTTC. This codes for CAWNTFGQGWQTQYF. Together with reference TRBV30 and TRBJ2-5, the CDR3 gives the full variable domain: SQTIHQWPATLVQPVGSPLSLECTVEGTSNPNLYWYRQAAGRGLQLLFYSVGIGQISSEVPQNLSASRPQDRQFILSSKKLLLSDSGFYLCAWNTFGQGWQTQYFGPGTRLLVL.

The chain employs TRBV6-5 and TRBJ2-5, with 8 bases matching TRBD2. V gave up 0 bases and J gave up 1 base; unmatched junction bases: 4. Germline-derived CDR1 and CDR2 are MNHEY and SVGAGI. This CDR3 is 16 amino acids long. The CDR3: CASSYSSGITQETQYF. As DNA, the CDR3 is TGTGCCAGCAGTTACTCTAGCGGGATTACCCAAGAGACCCAGTACTTC.

The sample holds a few counts of this clone. J is TRBJ2-2 and V is TRBV2; 12 bases fit TRBD1. The CDR3 extends over 13 amino acids. Germline loops: CDR1 SNHLY, CDR2 FYNNEI. After removal of 11 bases from V and 4 bases from J, the junction contained 2 bases not matched to a gene. CDR3 DNA sequence: TGTGCCGGGGACAGGGGGCTCACCGGGGAGCTGTTTTTT. This encodes CAGDRGLTGELFF.

The chain has TRBV6-5 and TRBJ1-2; 8 positions match TRBD1. The ends lost 0 bases at V and 6 bases at J; junction bases unmatched: 6. This CDR3 region has 15 residues. CDR1 is MNHEY and CDR2 is SVGAGI in the germline V gene. CDR3 sequence reads: CASSYSIAGGDGYTF. CDR3 DNA sequence: TGTGCCAGCAGTTACTCTATAGCAGGGGGCGATGGCTACACCTTC.

This chain uses TRBV6-5 with TRBJ1-2, with a possible D match to TRBD1 (6 bases). CDR1 MNHEY and CDR2 SVGAGI come from the germline V gene. This CDR3 has 12 amino acids. The V and J ends lost 2 bases and 10 bases respectively, with 11 bases between them. CDR3 nucleotide sequence: TGTGCCAGCAGTTACGCAGGGGCGATCTACACCTTC. Translation: CASSYAGAIYTF.

The chain couples TRBV2 to TRBJ1-1; D possibly corresponds to TRBD1 (6 bases). CDR3 length equals 15 residues. Germline V gene lookup returns CDR1 SNHLY and CDR2 FYNNEI. The V end was cut by 5 bases, the J end by 0 bases, with 13 bases between. The DNA of the CDR3 is TGTGCCAGCAGTCCCAAGACAGGCATGAACACTGAAGCTTTCTTT. It translates to CASSPKTGMNTEAFF.

The chain employs TRBV30 and TRBJ2-5; 9 nucleotides match TRBD1. V was clipped by 4 bases and J by 5 bases; unmatched bases: 8. The length of the CDR3 is 14 residues. Per the germline V gene, CDR1 is GTSNPN and CDR2 is SVGIG (reference sequence). CDR3 sequence reads: CAWTLGQGDETQYF. DNA for the CDR3: TGTGCCTGGACGTTGGGACAGGGAGACGAGACCCAGTACTTC.

The table lists this clone with a few counts. The rearrangement joins TRBV30 to TRBJ2-7; D is uncertain. V lost 8 bases and J lost 0, with 14 bases in between. Germline-derived CDR1 and CDR2 are GTSNPN and SVGIG (reference sequence). This CDR3 has 13 residues. CDR3 amino acids: CAADGELSYEQYF. The CDR3 DNA reads as TGTGCCGCGGACGGTGAGCTCTCCTACGAGCAGTACTTC.

The chain has TRBV5-4 and TRBJ2-7; 10 bases line up with TRBD1. Trimming cost V 3 bases and J 3 bases; bases outside gene matches: 6. The CDR3 totals 15 residues. Germline values: CDR1 SGHNT, CDR2 YYREEE (reference sequence). The CDR3 is CASSSGTGVFYEQYF. CDR3 nucleotides: TGTGCCAGCAGCTCCGGGACAGGGGTTTTCTACGAGCAGTACTTC.

V gene TRBV7-2 combines with J gene TRBJ2-7, with D possibly being TRBD2 (5 bases). This CDR3 region has 14 residues. Germline CDR1 SGHTA, CDR2 FQGNSA. V lost 6 bases to trimming and J lost 0 bases, with 12 bases between them. The CDR3 coding sequence is TGTGCCAGCAGATATGGACGGGACTCCTACGAGCAGTACTTC. This codes for CASRYGRDSYEQYF.

The chain carries TRBV6-5 and TRBJ1-1, with 7 bases lining up with TRBD1. Germline V gene lookup returns CDR1 MNHEY and CDR2 SVGAGI. This CDR3 has 15 residues. V shed 6 bases, J shed 0 bases, and the junction held 7 bases outside the gene matches. As DNA, the CDR3 is TGTGCCAGCAGGCTACAGGGGACAGTGAACACTGAAGCTTTCTTT. This encodes CASRLQGTVNTEAFF.

This clone was seen only once. This rearrangement joins TRBV9 to TRBJ2-7, with TRBD2 identical over 7 bases. In germline, CDR1 is SGDLS, CDR2 YYNGEE. V lost 2 bases, J lost 5 bases, and 7 bases stayed unmatched. The CDR3 has 14 amino acids. This CDR3 is CASSVSGGSHEQYF. The CDR3 coding sequence is TGTGCCAGCAGCGTTTCGGGCGGGAGCCACGAGCAGTACTTC.

The chain carries TRBV14 and TRBJ2-1; TRBD2 agrees at 14 bases. Germline V gene lookup returns CDR1 SGHDN and CDR2 FVKESK. After removal of 1 base from V and 7 bases from J, the junction contained 3 bases not matched to a gene. The CDR3 is 16 residues long. DNA for the CDR3: TGTGCCAGCAGCCAAGGGTGGACTAGCGGGAGGAATGAGCAGTTCTTC. Its translation is CASSQGWTSGRNEQFF.

The chain links TRBV5-4 to TRBJ2-6, with 9 bases that match TRBD1. The CDR3 has 17 amino acids. J was trimmed by 4 bases and V by 3 bases; bases with no gene match: 8. Germline V gene sequence: CDR1 SGHNT, CDR2 YYREEE (reference sequence). The CDR3 loop reads CASSSPGQGAGANVLTF. Written as DNA, the CDR3 is TGTGCCAGCAGCTCGCCGGGACAGGGAGCCGGGGCCAACGTCCTGACTTTC.

The chain links TRBV11-3 to TRBJ2-7; D might be TRBD1 (5 bases). The V gene's germline CDR1 is SGHNT and CDR2 YENEEA. Trimming pared 1 base from V and 7 bases from J, leaving 11 bases between. The CDR3 loop spans 13 amino acids. Here the CDR3 DNA reads TGTGCCAGCAGCTTAGCAATGCAGGGTGAGCAGTACTTC. Translated, it gives CASSLAMQGEQYF.

V gene TRBV11-2 combines with J gene TRBJ2-2; no clear D. V lost 1 base and J 6 bases, leaving 3 bases between the germline ends. This CDR3 comprises 12 residues. Germline CDR1 SGHAT, CDR2 FQNNGV. CDR3 residues: CASSLVAGELFF. In DNA, the CDR3 is TGTGCCAGCAGCTTAGTGGCCGGGGAGCTGTTTTTT.

The V gene is TRBV9, the J gene TRBJ2-7, with a weak D call TRBD1 (6 bases). CDR1 is SGDLS and CDR2 is YYNGEE in the germline V gene. The CDR3 contains 15 residues. V lost 3 bases, J lost 5 bases, and 18 bases lay in between. CDR3 amino acids: CASSATGKSYHEQYF. CDR3 coding DNA: TGTGCCAGCAGCGCTACAGGGAAAAGTTACCACGAGCAGTACTTC.

The chain is built from TRBV30 and TRBJ2-7; maybe TRBD1 (6 bases). V lost 8 bases, J lost 3 bases, and 17 bases lay in between. CDR1 is GTSNPN, CDR2 SVGIG, per germline (reference sequence). The length of the CDR3 is 13 residues. Here the CDR3 reads CAGGRDIFYEQYF. The CDR3 nucleotides are TGTGCCGGGGGACGGGACATCTTCTACGAGCAGTACTTC.

The chain links TRBV13 to TRBJ1-1; D remains ambiguous. The CDR3 is 15 residues long. V dropped 0 bases and J dropped 0 bases, with 8 bases sitting between them. Germline loops: CDR1 PRHDT, CDR2 FYEKMQ (reference sequence). CDR3 bases: TGTGCCAGCAGCTTAGGGGTAGGGATGAACACTGAAGCTTTCTTT. Amino acids: CASSLGVGMNTEAFF.

This chain connects TRBV30 to TRBJ2-7, with D uncertain. From germline, CDR1 is GTSNPN and CDR2 SVGIG (reference sequence). Trimming cost V 2 bases and J 3 bases, with 11 bases left between them. The CDR3 is 13 residues long. The CDR3 reads CAWSLGTDYEQYF. Written as DNA, the CDR3 is TGTGCCTGGAGTCTGGGAACAGACTACGAGCAGTACTTC.

V usage is TRBV6-5 and J usage is TRBJ2-5; 8 bases line up with TRBD2. The ends lost 0 bases at V and 5 bases at J; junction bases unmatched: 8. Germline-derived CDR1 and CDR2 are MNHEY and SVGAGI. The CDR3 contains 16 residues. CDR3 region: CASSYSIGPGGETQYF. CDR3 coding DNA: TGTGCCAGCAGTTACTCGATAGGGCCGGGAGGGGAGACCCAGTACTTC.

The rearrangement links TRBV6-5 to TRBJ1-3; D possibly corresponds to TRBD1 (5 bases). Trimming pared 3 bases from V and 1 base from J, leaving 10 bases between. Per the germline V gene, CDR1 is MNHEY and CDR2 is SVGAGI. The CDR3 is 15 amino acids. The CDR3 spells CASSYSGTSGNTIYF. The CDR3 DNA reads TGTGCCAGCAGTTATTCCGGGACTTCTGGAAACACCATATATTTT.

V is TRBV30 and J is TRBJ1-1; D may be TRBD1 (5 bases). Germline V gene sequence: CDR1 GTSNPN, CDR2 SVGIG (reference sequence). This CDR3 spans 13 amino acids. Trimming stripped 4 bases from V and 2 bases from J, with 11 bases between. The CDR3 DNA follows: TGTGCCTGGACTGACAGTTTTAACACTGAAGCTTTCTTT. It codes for CAWTDSFNTEAFF.

The chain uses TRBV4-1 and TRBJ1-5, with D possibly matching TRBD1 (5 bases). CDR1 and CDR2 from the germline V gene are MGHRA and YSYEKL. The CDR3 is made up of 15 amino acids. Trimming removed 1 base at V and 7 bases at J, with 14 bases between. The CDR3 loop is CASSQVRGQEQPQHF. CDR3 nucleotide sequence: TGCGCCAGCAGCCAAGTGAGGGGTCAGGAGCAGCCCCAGCATTTT.

The chain joins TRBV19 to TRBJ1-2, with D possibly matching TRBD1 (5 bases). This CDR3 region has 13 residues. The germline V gene encodes CDR1 LNHDA and CDR2 SQIVND (reference sequence). The V and J ends lost 5 bases and 4 bases respectively, with 11 bases between them. The chain's CDR3 is CASSADRVYGYTF. Written as DNA, the CDR3 is TGTGCCAGTAGTGCTGACAGAGTCTATGGCTACACCTTC.

The chain combines TRBV5-4 with TRBJ2-7, with 7 bases fitting TRBD2. The germline V gene encodes CDR1 SGHNT and CDR2 YYREEE (reference sequence). Trimming at V came to 4 bases and at J to 5 bases, leaving 15 bases not matched to a gene. CDR3 length: 16 residues. CDR3 amino acids: CASSLGGTAGSHEQYF. The CDR3 nucleotides are TGTGCCAGCAGCCTGGGCGGTACAGCGGGATCCCACGAGCAGTACTTC.

The rearrangement links TRBV6-4 to TRBJ1-6; perhaps TRBD1 as D (6 bases). CDR1 MRHNA and CDR2 SNTAGT come from the germline V gene. The CDR3 contains 15 residues. Trimming stripped 6 bases from V and 7 bases from J, with 16 bases between. The CDR3 is CASRPVDSQNSPLHF. The CDR3 DNA follows: TGTGCCAGCAGGCCCGTGGACAGCCAAAATTCACCCCTCCACTTT.